Below, one T cell receptor beta chain is given with its context. Sequencing was performed with immunoSEQ multiplex PCR; in TCRdb, only in-frame clones are kept and a portion is missing. The table lists about 64,000 clones, approximately 80% of them singletons. The germline gives CDR1 SEHNR, CDR2 FQNEAQ (reference sequence). Trimming cost V 10 bases and J 0 bases, with 13 bases left between them. CDR3 size: 13 residues. These data are taken from a study of OX40 agonist ivuxolimab in advanced cancers. The receptor comes from an adult with an advanced solid tumor such as melanoma, head and neck, liver or kidney cancer. The sequencing here drew on CD4+ or CD8+ T cells sorted from blood, taken in a trial of the OX40 agonist ivuxolimab. The genes are TRBV7-9 and TRBJ2-7; no clear D gene. The CDR3 DNA reads as TGTGCCACCGGACCGAGGAGCTCCTACGAGCAGTACTTC. This codes for CATGPRSSYEQYF.